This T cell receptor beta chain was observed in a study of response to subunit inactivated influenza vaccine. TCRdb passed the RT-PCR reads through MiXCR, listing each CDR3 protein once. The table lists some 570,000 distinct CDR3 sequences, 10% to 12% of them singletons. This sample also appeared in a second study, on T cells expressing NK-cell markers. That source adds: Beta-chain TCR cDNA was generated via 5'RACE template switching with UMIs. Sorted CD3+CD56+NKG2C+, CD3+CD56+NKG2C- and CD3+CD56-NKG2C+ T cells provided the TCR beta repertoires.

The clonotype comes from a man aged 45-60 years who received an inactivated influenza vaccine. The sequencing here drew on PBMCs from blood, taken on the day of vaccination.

CDR3 in DNA: TGTGCCAGCAGCTTAGCGATCGAAGGGGAAGCTTTCTTT. It is translated as CASSLAIEGEAFF. The chain uses TRBV7-9 and TRBJ1-1, with D unresolved. CDR1 SEHNR and CDR2 FQNEAQ come from the germline V gene (reference sequence). CDR3 size: 13 residues. V dropped 0 bases and J dropped 8 bases, with 10 bases sitting between them.